The source of this TCR beta chain is a study of OX40 agonist ivuxolimab in advanced cancers. Germline trimming cut 0 bases from V and 6 bases from J; bases unmatched to any gene: 6. CDR1 is MNHEY and CDR2 is SVGAGI in the germline V gene. CDR3 length equals 16 residues. Repertoires were generated with immunoSEQ multiplex PCR, while TCRdb's copy carries only in-frame clones and drops some. The sample carries around 53,000 clones, roughly 84% recorded once. The receptor comes from an adult with an advanced solid tumor such as melanoma, head and neck, liver or kidney cancer. This sequence joins TRBV6-5 and TRBJ2-2; TRBD1 aligns across 8 bases. The material was CD4+ or CD8+ T cells sorted from blood, obtained in a trial of the OX40 agonist ivuxolimab. The CDR3 sequence: CASSYSPGQAAGELFF. CDR3 bases: TGTGCCAGCAGTTACTCACCGGGACAGGCCGCCGGGGAGCTGTTTTTT.